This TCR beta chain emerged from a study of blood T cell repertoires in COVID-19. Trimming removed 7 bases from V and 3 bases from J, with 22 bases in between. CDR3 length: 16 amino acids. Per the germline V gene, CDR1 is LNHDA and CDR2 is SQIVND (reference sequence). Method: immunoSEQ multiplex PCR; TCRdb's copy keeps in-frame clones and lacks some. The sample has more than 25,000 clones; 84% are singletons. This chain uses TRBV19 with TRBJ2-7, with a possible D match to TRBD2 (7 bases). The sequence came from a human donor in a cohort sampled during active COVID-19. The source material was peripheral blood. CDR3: CASTRAGTPGGYEQYF. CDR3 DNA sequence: TGTGCCAGTACCCGAGCCGGGACACCGGGAGGCTACGAGCAGTACTTC.